What follows are 9 T cell receptor beta chains derived from one specimen sequenced in a study of cytotoxic CD8 clonotypes in ibrutinib-treated CLL. Method: immunoSEQ multiplex PCR; TCRdb's copy keeps in-frame clones and lacks some. The sample contains under 150,000 clones, less than 90% of which appear only once. The sample consisted of PBMCs, taken after 24 months of ibrutinib treatment. Receptors originate from a human donor with chronic lymphocytic leukemia.

The chain couples TRBV6-1 to TRBJ2-7, with D tentatively TRBD1 (6 bases). The CDR3 has 11 residues. The V gene's germline CDR1 is MNHNS and CDR2 SASEGT. V was pared by 7 bases and J by 6 bases, with 10 bases between. The CDR3 bases are TGTGCCAGCAACAGGGTCCTCGAGCAGTACTTC. As protein: CASNRVLEQYF.

The genes are TRBV6-6 and TRBJ1-2, with D tentatively TRBD1 (5 bases). This CDR3 is 16 amino acids long. Germline V gene sequence: CDR1 MNHNY, CDR2 SVGAGI (reference sequence). V lost 6 bases and J lost 5, with 22 bases in between. The chain's CDR3 is CASRGPTGGVWYGYTF. The CDR3 DNA is TGTGCCAGCAGAGGCCCCACGGGGGGTGTTTGGTATGGCTACACCTTC.

DNA for the CDR3: TGTGCCAGCGGCCACAGGGAAAACACCGGGGAGCTGTTTTTT. This translates into CASGHRENTGELFF. The chain carries TRBV28 and TRBJ2-2; D might be TRBD1 (6 bases). CDR1 is MDHEN and CDR2 is SYDVKM in the germline V gene. Trimming took off 8 bases at V and 2 bases at J, with 12 bases between the two ends. The CDR3 totals 14 residues. Full variable domain (outside the CDR3, taken from reference TRBV28 and TRBJ2-2): DVKVTQSSRYLVKRTGEKVFLECVQDMDHENMFWYRQDPGLGLRLIYFSYDVKMKEKGDIPEGYSVSREKKERFSLILESASTNQTSMYLCASGHRENTGELFFGEGSRLTVL.

V usage is TRBV5-4 and J usage is TRBJ1-4; tentatively, D is TRBD1 (5 bases). Germline lookup yields CDR1 SGHNT and CDR2 YYREEE (reference sequence). The CDR3 spans 15 residues. V was trimmed by 1 base and J by 5 bases, leaving 12 bases between them. This chain's CDR3 is CASSLFAGQNEKLFF. In DNA, the CDR3 is TGTGCCAGCAGCTTGTTCGCGGGGCAAAATGAAAAACTGTTTTTT.

The chain uses TRBV4-1 and TRBJ1-3; 7 bases agree with TRBD1. The CDR3 loop spans 19 amino acids. Germline CDR1 MGHRA, CDR2 YSYEKL. With V trimmed by 4 bases and J by 4 bases, 19 bases remained unmatched. CDR3 coding DNA: TGCGCCAGCAGCCTCGACCCGGCCGCAGGGGGAATTTCCGGAAACACCATATATTTT. Its protein product is CASSLDPAAGGISGNTIYF.

The gene calls are TRBV6-4 and TRBJ1-3; TRBD1 agrees at 8 bases. Germline-derived CDR1 and CDR2 are MRHNA and SNTAGT. V was pared by 10 bases and J by 2 bases, with 7 bases of the junction left unmatched. The CDR3 loop spans 14 amino acids. DNA for the CDR3: TGTGCCAAGACCCAGGGGGCAACTGGAAACACCATATATTTT. Translating gives CAKTQGATGNTIYF.

The chain recombines TRBV15 with TRBJ2-5, with D hard to call. The CDR3 spans 15 residues. The V gene lost 3 bases and the J gene lost 0 bases, with 11 bases spanning the gap. Germline values: CDR1 LNHNV, CDR2 YYDKDF (reference sequence). CDR3 loop: CATSSRVGYQETQYF. CDR3 DNA sequence: TGTGCCACCAGCAGCCGGGTGGGGTACCAAGAGACCCAGTACTTC. The variable domain in full, with the rest retrieved from reference TRBV15 and TRBJ2-5, is DAMVIQNPRYQVTQFGKPVTLSCSQTLNHNVMYWYQQKSSQAPKLLFHYYDKDFNNEADTPDNFQSRRPNTSFCFLDIRSPGLGDTAMYLCATSSRVGYQETQYFGPGTRLLVL.

This sequence joins TRBV30 and TRBJ2-5; the match to TRBD2 covers 11 bases. This CDR3 spans 16 amino acids. Trimming at V came to 0 bases and at J to 1 base, leaving 4 bases not matched to a gene. Germline V lookup: CDR1 GTSNPN, CDR2 SVGIG (reference sequence). The CDR3 protein is CAWSVRLAGLQETQYF. The DNA for the CDR3 is TGTGCCTGGAGTGTACGACTAGCGGGGCTCCAAGAGACCCAGTACTTC.

V and J are TRBV25-1 and TRBJ2-1; TRBD1 matches at 8 bases. The CDR3 loop spans 15 amino acids. J was trimmed by 6 bases and V by 6 bases; bases with no gene match: 10. In germline, CDR1 is MGHDK, CDR2 SYGVNS. The CDR3 coding sequence is TGTGCCAGCAGCTACCGGGACAGGAACCTCAATGAGCAGTTCTTC. It encodes CASSYRDRNLNEQFF.